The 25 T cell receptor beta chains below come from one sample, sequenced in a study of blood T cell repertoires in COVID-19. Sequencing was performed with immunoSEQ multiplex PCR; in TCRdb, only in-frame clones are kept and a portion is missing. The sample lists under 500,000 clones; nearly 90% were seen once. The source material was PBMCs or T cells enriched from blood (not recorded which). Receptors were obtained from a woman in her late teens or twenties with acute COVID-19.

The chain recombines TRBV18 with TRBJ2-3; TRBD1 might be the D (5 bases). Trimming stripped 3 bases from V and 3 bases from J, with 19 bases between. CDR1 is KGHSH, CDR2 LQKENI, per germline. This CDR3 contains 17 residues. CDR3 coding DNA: TGTGCCAGCTCACCCCTCGGTGGCAGGCAGGGTACAGATACGCAGTATTTT. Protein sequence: CASSPLGGRQGTDTQYF.

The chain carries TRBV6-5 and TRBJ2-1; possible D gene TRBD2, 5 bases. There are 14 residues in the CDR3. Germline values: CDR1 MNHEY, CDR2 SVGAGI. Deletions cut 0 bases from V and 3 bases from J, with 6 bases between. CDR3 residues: CASSYSGLYNEQFF. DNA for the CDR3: TGTGCCAGCAGTTACTCCGGACTCTACAATGAGCAGTTCTTC.

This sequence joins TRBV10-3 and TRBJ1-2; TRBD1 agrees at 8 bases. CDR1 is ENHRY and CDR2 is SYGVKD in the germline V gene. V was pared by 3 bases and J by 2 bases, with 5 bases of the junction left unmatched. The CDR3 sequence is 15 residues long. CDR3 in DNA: TGTGCCATCAGTGACCCCCGGACAGGGAACTATGGCTACACCTTC. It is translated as CAISDPRTGNYGYTF.

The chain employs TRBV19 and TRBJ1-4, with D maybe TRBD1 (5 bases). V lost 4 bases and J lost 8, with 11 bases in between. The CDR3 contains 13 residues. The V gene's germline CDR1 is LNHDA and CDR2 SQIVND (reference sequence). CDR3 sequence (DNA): TGTGCCAGTAGTAGAACCAGGGAAGAAAAACTGTTTTTT. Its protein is CASSRTREEKLFF.

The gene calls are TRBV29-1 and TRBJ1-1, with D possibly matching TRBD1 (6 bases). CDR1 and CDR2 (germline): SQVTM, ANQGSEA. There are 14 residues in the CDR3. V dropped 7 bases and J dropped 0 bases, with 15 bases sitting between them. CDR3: CSGLTGWVNTEAFF. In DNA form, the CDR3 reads TGCAGCGGTTTAACAGGGTGGGTGAACACTGAAGCTTTCTTT.

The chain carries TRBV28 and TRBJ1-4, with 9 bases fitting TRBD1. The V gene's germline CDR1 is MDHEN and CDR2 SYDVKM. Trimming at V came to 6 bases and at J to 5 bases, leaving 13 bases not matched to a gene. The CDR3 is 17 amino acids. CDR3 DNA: TGTGCCAGCAGCCCACCCCGAGGGGACAGGGAAAATGAAAAACTGTTTTTT. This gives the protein CASSPPRGDRENEKLFF.

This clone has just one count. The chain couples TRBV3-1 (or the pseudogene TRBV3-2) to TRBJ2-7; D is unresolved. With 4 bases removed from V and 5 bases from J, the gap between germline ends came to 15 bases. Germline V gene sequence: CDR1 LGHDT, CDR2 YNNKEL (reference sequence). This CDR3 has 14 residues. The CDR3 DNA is TGTGCCAGCAGCCCCCCGCGGCTGTTCGACGAGCAGTACTTC. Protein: CASSPPRLFDEQYF.

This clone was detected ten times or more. The CDR3 coding sequence is TGTGCCACTCAACAGGTCTGGTATAATTCACCCCTCCACTTT. This sequence encodes CATQQVWYNSPLHF. This chain joins TRBV27 and TRBJ1-6; TRBD1 is a possible D gene (5 bases). Germline CDR1 reads MNHEY; CDR2 reads SMNVEV (reference sequence). The CDR3 has 14 amino acids. The ends were cut back, 10 bases at V and 4 bases at J, with 14 bases in the middle.

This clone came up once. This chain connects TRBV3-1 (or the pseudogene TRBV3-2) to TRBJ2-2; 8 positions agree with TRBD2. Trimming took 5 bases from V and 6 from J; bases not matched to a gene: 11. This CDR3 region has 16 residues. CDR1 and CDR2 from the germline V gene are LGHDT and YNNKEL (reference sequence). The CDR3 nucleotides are TGTGCCAGCAGCAGGTCCGGGACTAGTGGTTCCGGGGAGCTGTTTTTT. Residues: CASSRSGTSGSGELFF.

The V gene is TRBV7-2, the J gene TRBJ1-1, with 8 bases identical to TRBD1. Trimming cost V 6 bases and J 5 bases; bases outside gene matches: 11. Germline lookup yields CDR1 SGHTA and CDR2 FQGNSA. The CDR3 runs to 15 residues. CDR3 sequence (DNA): TGTGCCAGCAGTTTTAGGCAGGGGGCAGGAACTGAAGCTTTCTTT. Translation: CASSFRQGAGTEAFF.

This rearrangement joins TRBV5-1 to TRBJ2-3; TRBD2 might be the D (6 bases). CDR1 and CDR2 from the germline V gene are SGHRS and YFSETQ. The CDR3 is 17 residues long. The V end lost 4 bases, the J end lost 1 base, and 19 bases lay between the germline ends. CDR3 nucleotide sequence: TGCGCCAGCAGCCCGGAGGGAGACGCGCCTGGCACAGATACGCAGTATTTT. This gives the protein CASSPEGDAPGTDTQYF. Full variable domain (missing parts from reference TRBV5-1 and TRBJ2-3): KAGVTQTPRYLIKTRGQQVTLSCSPISGHRSVSWYQQTPGQGLQFLFEYFSETQRNKGNFPGRFSGRQFSNSRSEMNVSTLELGDSALYLCASSPEGDAPGTDTQYFGPGTRLTVL.

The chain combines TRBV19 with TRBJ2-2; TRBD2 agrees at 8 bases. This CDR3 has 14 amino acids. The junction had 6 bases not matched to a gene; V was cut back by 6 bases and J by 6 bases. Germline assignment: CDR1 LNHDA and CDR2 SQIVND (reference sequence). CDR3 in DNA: TGTGCCAGTAGGCCCGGGGGGGCAGCCGGGGAGCTGTTTTTT. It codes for CASRPGGAAGELFF.

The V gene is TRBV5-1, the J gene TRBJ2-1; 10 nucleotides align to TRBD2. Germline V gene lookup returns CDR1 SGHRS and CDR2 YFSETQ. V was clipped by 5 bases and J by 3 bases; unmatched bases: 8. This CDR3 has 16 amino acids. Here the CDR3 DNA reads TGCGCCAGCAGTACAACTAGCGGGACCCTCTACAATGAGCAGTTCTTC. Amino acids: CASSTTSGTLYNEQFF.

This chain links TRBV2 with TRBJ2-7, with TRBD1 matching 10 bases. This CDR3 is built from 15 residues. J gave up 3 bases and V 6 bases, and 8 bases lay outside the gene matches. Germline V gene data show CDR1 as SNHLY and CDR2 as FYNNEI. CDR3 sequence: CASREGTGANYEQYF. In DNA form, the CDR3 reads TGTGCCAGCAGGGAGGGGACAGGGGCGAACTACGAGCAGTACTTC.

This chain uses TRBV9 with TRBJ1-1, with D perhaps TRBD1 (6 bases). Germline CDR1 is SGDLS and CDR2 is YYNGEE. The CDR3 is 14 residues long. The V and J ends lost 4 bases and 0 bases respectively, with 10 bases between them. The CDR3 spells CASSLRDMNTEAFF. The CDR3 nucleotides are TGTGCCAGCAGCCTTAGGGACATGAACACTGAAGCTTTCTTT. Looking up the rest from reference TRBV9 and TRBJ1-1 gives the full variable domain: DSGVTQTPKHLITATGQRVTLRCSPRSGDLSVYWYQQSLDQGLQFLIQYYNGEERAKGNILERFSAQQFPDLHSELNLSSLELGDSALYFCASSLRDMNTEAFFGQGTRLTVV.

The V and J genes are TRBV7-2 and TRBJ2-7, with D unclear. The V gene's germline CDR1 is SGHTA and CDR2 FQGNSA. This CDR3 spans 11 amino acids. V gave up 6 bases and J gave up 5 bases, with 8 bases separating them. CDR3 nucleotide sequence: TGTGCCAGCAGGGAGTTTAACGAGCAGTACTTC. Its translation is CASREFNEQYF.

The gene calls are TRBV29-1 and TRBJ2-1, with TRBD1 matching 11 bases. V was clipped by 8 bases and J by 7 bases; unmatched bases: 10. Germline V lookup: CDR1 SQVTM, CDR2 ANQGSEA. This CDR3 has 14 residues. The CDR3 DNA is TGCAGCTCACGGACAGGGGGCCTTGGAAATGAGCAGTTCTTC. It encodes CSSRTGGLGNEQFF.

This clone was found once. The CDR3 coding sequence is TGTGCCAGCAGCCCCAGGGGGCAGGGAAACACCATATATTTT. This encodes CASSPRGQGNTIYF. The rearrangement joins TRBV9 to TRBJ1-3; the match to TRBD1 covers 8 bases. Germline V lookup: CDR1 SGDLS, CDR2 YYNGEE. The CDR3 has 14 amino acids. The trim removed 4 bases at V and 4 bases at J, leaving 4 bases unmatched.

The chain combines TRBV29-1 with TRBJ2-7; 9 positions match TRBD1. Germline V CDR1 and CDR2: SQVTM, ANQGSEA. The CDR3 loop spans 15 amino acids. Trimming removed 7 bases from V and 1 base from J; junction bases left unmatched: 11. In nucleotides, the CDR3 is TGCAGCGCTAGATTCCGGGACAGGGTATCCTACGAGCAGTACTTC. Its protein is CSARFRDRVSYEQYF.

The chain's CDR3 is CASSLVGTGKLFF. CDR3 DNA: TGTGCCAGCAGCTTAGTGGGGACAGGAAAACTGTTTTTT. J is TRBJ1-4 and V is TRBV11-2; TRBD1 agrees at 8 bases. J gave up 10 bases and V 1 base, and 2 bases lay outside the gene matches. Germline V CDR1 and CDR2: SGHAT, FQNNGV. This CDR3 contains 13 residues.

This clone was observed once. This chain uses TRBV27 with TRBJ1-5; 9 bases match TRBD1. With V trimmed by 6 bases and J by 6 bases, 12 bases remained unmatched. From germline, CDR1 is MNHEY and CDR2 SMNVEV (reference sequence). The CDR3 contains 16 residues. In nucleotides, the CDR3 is TGTGCCAGCAGATCGCAGGGACAGGGCCCTCGTCAGCCCCAGCATTTT. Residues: CASRSQGQGPRQPQHF.

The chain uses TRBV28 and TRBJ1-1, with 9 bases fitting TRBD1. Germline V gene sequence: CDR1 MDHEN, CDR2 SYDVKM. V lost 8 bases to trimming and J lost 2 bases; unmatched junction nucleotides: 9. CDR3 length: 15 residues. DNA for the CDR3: TGTGCCAGCCTAGATCTACAGGGGGCTAACACTGAAGCTTTCTTT. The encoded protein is CASLDLQGANTEAFF.

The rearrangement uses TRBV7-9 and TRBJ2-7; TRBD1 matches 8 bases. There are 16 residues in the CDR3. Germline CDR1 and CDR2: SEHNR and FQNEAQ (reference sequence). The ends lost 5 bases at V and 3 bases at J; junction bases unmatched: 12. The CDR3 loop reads CASSPPGTGYLYEQYF. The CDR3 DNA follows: TGTGCCAGCAGCCCCCCCGGGACAGGTTATCTCTACGAGCAGTACTTC.

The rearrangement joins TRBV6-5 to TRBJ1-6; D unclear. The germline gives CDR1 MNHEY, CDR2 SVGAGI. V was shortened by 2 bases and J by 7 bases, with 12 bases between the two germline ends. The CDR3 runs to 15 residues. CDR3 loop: CASSYEARMNSPLHF. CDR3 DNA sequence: TGTGCCAGCAGTTACGAAGCCAGGATGAATTCACCCCTCCACTTT.

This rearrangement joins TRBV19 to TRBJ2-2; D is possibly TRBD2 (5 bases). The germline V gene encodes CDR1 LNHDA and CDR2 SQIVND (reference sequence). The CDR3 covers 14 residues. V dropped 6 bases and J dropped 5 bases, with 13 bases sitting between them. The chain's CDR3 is CASRRRGRTGELFF. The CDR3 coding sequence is TGTGCCAGTAGAAGGCGCGGGCGAACCGGGGAGCTGTTTTTT.